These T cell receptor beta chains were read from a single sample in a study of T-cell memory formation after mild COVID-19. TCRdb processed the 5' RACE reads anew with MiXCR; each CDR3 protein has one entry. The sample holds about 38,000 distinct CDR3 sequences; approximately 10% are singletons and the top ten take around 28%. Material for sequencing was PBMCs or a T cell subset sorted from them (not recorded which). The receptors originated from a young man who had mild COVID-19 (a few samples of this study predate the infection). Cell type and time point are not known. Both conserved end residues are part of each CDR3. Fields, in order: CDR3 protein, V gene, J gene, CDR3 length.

CSAREGLAQPQHF	TRBV20-1	TRBJ1-5	13
CASSSWGRGAGETQYF	TRBV5-4	TRBJ2-5	16
CASSAFRGVGNYGYTF	TRBV9	TRBJ1-2	16
CASRGPGAEAFF	TRBV2	TRBJ1-1	12
CSVEASLGTDNEQFF	TRBV29-1	TRBJ2-1	15
CATSRDRVDTQYF	TRBV15	TRBJ2-3	13
CASSELGYGYTF	TRBV7-3	TRBJ1-2	12
CASSLTGPGEGYTF	TRBV7-3	TRBJ1-2	14
CASTRTYTSVEQFF	TRBV2	TRBJ2-1	14
CASRAGDYLYNEQFF	TRBV5-1	TRBJ2-1	15
CASSLAQVTGGTDTQYF	TRBV5-1	TRBJ2-3	17
CASSLLAHQETQYF	TRBV12-3/TRBV12-4	TRBJ2-5	14
CASSRGGPLGYDQPQHF	TRBV4-1	TRBJ1-5	17
CASSLALSTQYF	TRBV13	TRBJ2-3	12
CASSVAVGGEDTQYF	TRBV6-4	TRBJ2-3	15
CASSNTGGVHNEQFF	TRBV19	TRBJ2-1	15
CSASLGQGRNEQYF	TRBV20-1	TRBJ2-7	14
CASSPGQTSTDTQYF	TRBV5-1	TRBJ2-3	15
CASSLSWDEQYF	TRBV12-3/TRBV12-4	TRBJ2-7	12
CASSQDSSLSYEQYF	TRBV4-3	TRBJ2-7	15
CASSISQDTQYF	TRBV19	TRBJ2-3	12
CASSWAGLAPRNEQFF	TRBV5-1	TRBJ2-1	16
CASRTSGGSQQFF	TRBV27	TRBJ2-1	13
CASSLGGVTGRPTQYF	TRBV7-2	TRBJ2-5	16
CATSRGGAGLGETQYF	TRBV15	TRBJ2-5	16
CASSARTGGKAFF	TRBV9	TRBJ1-1	13
CATQTGPDTEAFF	TRBV6-1	TRBJ1-1	13
CASSHRPGRIGNTIYF	TRBV13	TRBJ1-3	16
CASSYRRGYGYTF	TRBV7-9	TRBJ1-2	13
CASSESSYGYTF	TRBV2	TRBJ1-2	12
CASSLAGRDSYNEQFF	TRBV7-2	TRBJ2-1	16
CASSLTSSGGDEQFF	TRBV7-3	TRBJ2-1	15
CASSREAGGDTEAFF	TRBV21-1	TRBJ1-1	15
CASSLMSAQAKEKLFF	TRBV27	TRBJ1-4	16
CAGTSGPTYEQYF	TRBV19	TRBJ2-7	13
CASSPTGTGVDYGYTF	TRBV18	TRBJ1-2	16
CASSLAGQGVGEQFF	TRBV7-2	TRBJ2-1	15
CASSFWTAIAKNIQYF	TRBV27	TRBJ2-4	16
CASSLVGGGQGGQPQHF	TRBV7-2	TRBJ1-5	17
CASSFNSGGGGEQFF	TRBV7-2	TRBJ2-1	15
CASSPITGLDTQYF	TRBV6-2/TRBV6-3	TRBJ2-3	14
CATSEGGPDTQYF	TRBV24-1	TRBJ2-3	13
CASSFRKTNYGYTF	TRBV12-3/TRBV12-4	TRBJ1-2	14
CASSYGGTGGIEQYF	TRBV6-6	TRBJ2-7	15
CASSQVPASYEQYF	TRBV3-1	TRBJ2-7	14
CASSLGAGVNSPLHF	TRBV12-3/TRBV12-4	TRBJ1-6	15
CASSIGVGAGEETQYF	TRBV19	TRBJ2-5	16
CASRKDSPSEKLFF	TRBV5-1	TRBJ1-4	14
CASSPGTGSSEQYF	TRBV5-1	TRBJ2-7	14